The 32 T cell receptor beta chains below all came from one sample that was sequenced in a study of T cell repertoires in cytomegalovirus infection. These receptors lack a known antigen. TCRdb analysed the reads with MiXCR anew, one entry per CDR3 protein. The sample includes 450,000 to 550,000 distinct CDR3 sequences, about 42% of them seen just once. Sequencing used cultured PBMCs, obtained from culture after CMV antigen stimulation. The receptors shown here come from a human donor in good health (CMV status not recorded). Some clones in this sample may be carry-over from other donors' samples.

The genes are TRBV7-8 and TRBJ1-2; TRBD1 matches at 8 bases. The germline CDR1 and CDR2 sequences are SGHVS and FQNEAQ. The V gene end was trimmed by 0 bases and the J gene end by 8 bases; junction bases not matched to a gene: 5. This CDR3 has 14 amino acids. This chain's CDR3 is CASSLAGQGFGYTF. CDR3 DNA sequence: TGTGCCAGCAGCTTAGCCGGACAGGGCTTCGGCTACACCTTC.

This clonotype was picked up a small number of times. This CDR3 is CASSHRRGGDRGAAFF. For the CDR3, the DNA is TGCGCCAGCAGCCACAGGAGGGGGGGAGACAGGGGCGCAGCTTTCTTT. The rearrangement links TRBV4-1 to TRBJ1-1; 8 bases match TRBD1. The CDR3 is 16 amino acids. Germline V CDR1 and CDR2: MGHRA, YSYEKL. Unmatched junction bases numbered 16, after V lost 3 bases and J lost 10 bases.

V usage is TRBV19 and J usage is TRBJ2-7, with D hard to call. Trimming took off 8 bases at V and 1 base at J, with 12 bases between the two ends. The CDR3 length is 13 residues. Germline assignment: CDR1 LNHDA and CDR2 SQIVND (reference sequence). CDR3 in DNA: TGTGCCAGTCCTCAGTCTGGGTCCTACGAGCAGTACTTC. Translation gives CASPQSGSYEQYF.

This clonotype was observed a few times. This sequence joins TRBV11-2 and TRBJ2-3; D is undetermined. V was shortened by 2 bases and J by 3 bases, with 9 bases between the two germline ends. From germline, CDR1 is SGHAT and CDR2 FQNNGV. CDR3 size: 14 residues. CDR3 in amino acids: CASSLFFGTDTQYF. CDR3 coding DNA: TGTGCCAGCAGCTTATTTTTCGGGACAGATACGCAGTATTTT.

This clonotype turned up a few times. J is TRBJ2-1 and V is TRBV28; D gene ambiguous. V gave up 3 bases and J gave up 7 bases, with 10 bases separating them. Germline V gives CDR1 MDHEN, CDR2 SYDVKM. This CDR3 has 13 residues. The CDR3 DNA sequence: TGTGCCAGCAGTTTTCAGGTTCTGAATGAGCAGTTCTTC. Translated: CASSFQVLNEQFF.

This clonotype was seen a few times. The chain carries TRBV7-9 and TRBJ1-4; the match to TRBD1 covers 7 bases. This CDR3 is 16 amino acids long. Germline V gene sequence: CDR1 SEHNR, CDR2 FQNEAQ (reference sequence). V was clipped by 5 bases and J by 0 bases; unmatched bases: 6. The CDR3 region has the DNA TGTGCCAGCAGCACAAACAGGGGAGCAACTAATGAAAAACTGTTTTTT. Its protein is CASSTNRGATNEKLFF.

The chain is built from TRBV7-2 and TRBJ2-7, with 8 nucleotides matching TRBD1. CDR1 SGHTA and CDR2 FQGNSA come from the germline V gene. The CDR3 length is 14 residues. Trimming removed 5 bases from V and 4 bases from J; junction bases left unmatched: 7. The CDR3 nucleotides read TGTGCCAGCAGCACTGCAGGGGGCGCATACGAGCAGTACTTC. Residues: CASSTAGGAYEQYF.

V is TRBV12-3 or TRBV12-4 and J is TRBJ2-2; possibly TRBD1 for D (6 bases). The V gene lost 5 bases and the J gene lost 0 bases, with 10 bases spanning the gap. The CDR3 loop spans 15 amino acids. The CDR3 region is CASSGDTPNTGELFF. CDR3 nucleotides: TGTGCCAGCAGTGGGGACACTCCGAACACCGGGGAGCTGTTTTTT.

The chain combines TRBV7-2 with TRBJ2-7; 8 nucleotides line up with TRBD2. The CDR3 length is 15 residues. J was trimmed by 4 bases and V by 3 bases; bases with no gene match: 8. Germline V gene data show CDR1 as SGHTA and CDR2 as FQGNSA. The CDR3 protein is CASSFTSGKSYEQYF. The DNA of the CDR3 is TGTGCCAGCAGCTTCACTAGCGGAAAGTCTTACGAGCAGTACTTC.

V usage is TRBV7-6 and J usage is TRBJ1-4; D not resolved. V was shortened by 7 bases and J by 8 bases, with 14 bases between the two germline ends. Germline CDR1 and CDR2: SGHVS and FNYEAQ. The length of the CDR3 is 13 residues. In DNA form, the CDR3 reads TGTGCCAGCACGCGAAGTAGATCAGAAAAACTGTTTTTT. Translated: CASTRSRSEKLFF.

This clonotype was counted a few times. V usage is TRBV20-1 and J usage is TRBJ2-3; no definite D call. The CDR3 contains 16 residues. Germline V gene data show CDR1 as DFQATT and CDR2 as SNEGSKA (reference sequence). Between the trimmed V and J ends, which lost 6 bases and 0 bases, there was a span of 19 bases. Here the CDR3 DNA reads TGCAGTGCCCAGGCTGGTTTCGGATCTAGCACAGATACGCAGTATTTT. Its translation: CSAQAGFGSSTDTQYF.

This clonotype showed up just a few times. This rearrangement joins TRBV5-6 to TRBJ2-1; maybe TRBD1 (7 bases). Trimming left V 4 bases short and J 8 bases short, with 19 bases between. The germline CDR1 and CDR2 sequences are SGHDT and YYEEEE. CDR3 size: 15 residues. CDR3 region: CASSRTSGGWDEQFF. The CDR3 bases are TGTGCCAGCAGCCGTACCTCAGGGGGGTGGGATGAGCAGTTCTTC.

This clonotype was picked up a small number of times. The chain uses TRBV7-9 and TRBJ1-6; D gene unclear. The CDR3 is 18 amino acids. Germline V gene sequence: CDR1 SEHNR, CDR2 FQNEAQ (reference sequence). The V end lost 3 bases, the J end lost 9 bases, and 24 bases lay between the germline ends. The CDR3 reads CASSLVVLNASRSSPLHF. The CDR3 DNA reads as TGTGCCAGCAGCTTGGTCGTCCTGAACGCATCCCGGAGTTCACCCCTCCACTTT.

This chain connects TRBV5-6 to TRBJ1-3; maybe TRBD1 (6 bases). The CDR3 is 16 amino acids. V was pared by 0 bases and J by 1 base, with 11 bases between. CDR1 is SGHDT and CDR2 is YYEEEE in the germline V gene. CDR3 bases: TGTGCCAGCAGCTTGGCCGGGGGGGCGTCTGGAAACACCATATATTTT. Translation: CASSLAGGASGNTIYF. Complete variable domain (other parts from reference TRBV5-6 and TRBJ1-3): DAGVTQSPTHLIKTRGQQVTLRCSPKSGHDTVSWYQQALGQGPQFIFQYYEEEERQRGNFPDRFSGHQFPNYSSELNVNALLLGDSALYLCASSLAGGASGNTIYFGEGSWLTVV.

The V and J genes are TRBV7-9 and TRBJ1-1; D uncertain. This CDR3 spans 15 amino acids. CDR1 SEHNR and CDR2 FQNEAQ come from the germline V gene (reference sequence). V dropped 6 bases and J dropped 1 base, with 15 bases sitting between them. The CDR3 region has the DNA TGTGCCAGCAGTTGGCCACCGGCCACGAACACTGAAGCTTTCTTT. It is translated as CASSWPPATNTEAFF.

This clonotype was counted a few times. The chain recombines TRBV7-2 with TRBJ2-1; 9 nucleotides align to TRBD2. Germline V CDR1 and CDR2: SGHTA, FQGNSA. Trimming removed 1 base from V and 9 bases from J; junction bases left unmatched: 10. CDR3 length: 16 residues. CDR3: CASSLGRLAESGEQFF. As DNA, the CDR3 is TGTGCCAGCAGCTTAGGGCGACTAGCGGAATCAGGTGAGCAGTTCTTC.

The V call is TRBV24-1, the J call TRBJ2-3; the D call may be TRBD1 or TRBD2 (5 bases each). The CDR3 contains 15 residues. V shed 6 bases and J shed 1 base, with 13 bases lying between them. The germline V gene has CDR1 KGHDR and CDR2 SFDVKD. The CDR3 is CATSTQRDRTDTQYF. The CDR3 coding sequence is TGTGCCACCAGTACCCAGAGGGACCGCACAGATACGCAGTATTTT.

This clonotype was detected ten times or more. The chain is built from TRBV7-8 and TRBJ2-3; TRBD1 aligns across 9 bases. This CDR3 has 17 residues. Trimming took 3 bases from V and 4 from J; bases not matched to a gene: 11. Germline-derived CDR1 and CDR2 are SGHVS and FQNEAQ. The CDR3 region has the DNA TGTGCCAGCAGCTTGGGGACAGGGAGATTGGGCCCAGATACGCAGTATTTT. Translating it yields CASSLGTGRLGPDTQYF.

This chain links TRBV7-6 with TRBJ2-7; D may be TRBD1 (6 bases). From germline, CDR1 is SGHVS and CDR2 FNYEAQ. V shed 2 bases and J shed 2 bases, with 13 bases lying between them. CDR3 length: 15 residues. CDR3 bases: TGTGCCAGCAGCTTACGACAGGAACGGGCCTACGAGCAGTACTTC. It specifies CASSLRQERAYEQYF.

This clonotype showed up just a few times. The V and J genes are TRBV7-2 and TRBJ1-5; D is unresolved. Trimming pared 4 bases from V and 5 bases from J, leaving 15 bases between. The CDR3 covers 15 residues. In germline, CDR1 is SGHTA, CDR2 FQGNSA. CDR3 region: CASSSGLLWDQPQHF. The CDR3 DNA sequence: TGTGCCAGCAGCTCCGGGCTCCTGTGGGATCAGCCCCAGCATTTT.

The V call is TRBV19, the J call TRBJ2-7, with D possibly called TRBD1 or TRBD2 (6 bases each). Deletions cut 7 bases from V and 0 bases from J, with 22 bases between. Germline assignment: CDR1 LNHDA and CDR2 SQIVND (reference sequence). The CDR3 has 17 residues. This CDR3 is CASTRSGGGSGSYEQYF. CDR3 bases: TGTGCCAGTACCAGATCCGGAGGGGGGAGTGGCTCCTACGAGCAGTACTTC. The full variable domain, its missing parts supplied by reference TRBV19 and TRBJ2-7, is DGGITQSPKYLFRKEGQNVTLSCEQNLNHDAMYWYRQDPGQGLRLIYYSQIVNDFQKGDIAEGYSVSREKKESFPLTVTSAQKNPTAFYLCASTRSGGGSGSYEQYFGPGTRLTVT.

This clonotype was picked up many times. This rearrangement joins TRBV7-2 to TRBJ2-4, with 7 bases matching TRBD2. The CDR3 totals 19 residues. From germline, CDR1 is SGHTA and CDR2 FQGNSA. Trimming at V came to 1 base and at J to 0 bases, leaving 12 bases not matched to a gene. As DNA, the CDR3 is TGTGCCAGCAGCTTAGGCGAGGGCGGGAGTTATTTAGCCAAAAACATTCAGTACTTC. This sequence encodes CASSLGEGGSYLAKNIQYF.

The chain carries TRBV27 and TRBJ2-6; 11 bases align to TRBD1. Germline CDR1 is MNHEY and CDR2 is SMNVEV (reference sequence). The V and J ends lost 6 bases and 2 bases, in that order; junction bases with no gene match: 12. The CDR3 spans 19 residues. The CDR3 sequence: CASSPTGGTGGPGANVLTF. For the CDR3, the DNA is TGTGCCAGCAGCCCTACAGGGGGGACAGGGGGGCCTGGGGCCAACGTCCTGACTTTC.

The gene calls are TRBV7-2 and TRBJ1-1; possible D gene TRBD1, 5 bases. The CDR3 contains 12 residues. The germline CDR1 and CDR2 sequences are SGHTA and FQGNSA. V shed 0 bases and J shed 10 bases, with 9 bases lying between them. The CDR3: CASSLAQGVAFF. The CDR3 DNA reads TGTGCCAGCAGCTTAGCGCAGGGTGTAGCTTTCTTT. Full variable domain (rest looked up from reference TRBV7-2 and TRBJ1-1): GAGVSQSPSNKVTEKGKDVELRCDPISGHTALYWYRQSLGQGLEFLIYFQGNSAPDKSGLPSDRFSAERTGGSVSTLTIQRTQQEDSAVYLCASSLAQGVAFFGQGTRLTVV.

The chain uses TRBV12-3 or TRBV12-4 and TRBJ2-6; TRBD1 matches 7 bases. The CDR3 covers 16 residues. Trimming took 4 bases from V and 2 from J; bases not matched to a gene: 5. The CDR3 DNA sequence: TGTGCCAGCAGTTCTTACACAGGGGCTGGGGCCAACGTCCTGACTTTC. Encoded protein: CASSSYTGAGANVLTF.

The CDR3 coding sequence is TGTGCCAGCAGGGCTCCGGGACTAGCCCATGAGCAGTTCTTC. It codes for CASRAPGLAHEQFF. The chain is built from TRBV6-1 and TRBJ2-1; 9 bases fit TRBD2. The CDR3 totals 14 residues. J gave up 8 bases and V 6 bases, and 8 bases lay outside the gene matches. In germline, CDR1 is MNHNS, CDR2 SASEGT.

This clonotype occurred a few times. This chain connects TRBV7-2 to TRBJ1-6; weak D call: TRBD1 (6 bases). Trimming took 5 bases from V and 7 from J, leaving 12 bases between them. Germline V gives CDR1 SGHTA, CDR2 FQGNSA. This CDR3 comprises 14 residues. The CDR3 protein is CASSPQRGNSPLHF. The CDR3 DNA reads as TGTGCCAGCAGCCCTCAGAGGGGGAATTCACCCCTCCACTTT.

This clonotype has only a few counts. The V gene is TRBV4-2, the J gene TRBJ2-7; the match to TRBD2 covers 9 bases. This CDR3 is 15 amino acids long. The junction had 6 bases not matched to a gene; V was cut back by 0 bases and J by 6 bases. Germline V CDR1 and CDR2: LGHNA, YNFKEQ. This CDR3 is CASSQDRGGALEQYF. CDR3 nucleotide sequence: TGTGCCAGCAGCCAAGATCGCGGGGGGGCCCTCGAGCAGTACTTC.

This clonotype was seen only a few times. This chain connects TRBV7-2 to TRBJ2-1; 8 nucleotides align to TRBD2. Germline V CDR1 and CDR2: SGHTA, FQGNSA. The junction had 15 bases not matched to a gene; V was cut back by 5 bases and J by 12 bases. The CDR3 covers 15 residues. The CDR3 spells CASSNGLASGFAQFF. Written as DNA, the CDR3 is TGTGCCAGCAGCAACGGACTAGCAAGCGGGTTCGCGCAGTTCTTC.

The chain uses TRBV5-4 and TRBJ2-1, with D possibly TRBD2 on 7 matching bases. Germline loops: CDR1 SGHNT, CDR2 YYREEE (reference sequence). This CDR3 comprises 15 residues. V was pared by 4 bases and J by 8 bases, with 19 bases between. CDR3 loop: CASSQGGASMDEQFF. The CDR3 bases are TGTGCCAGCAGCCAAGGGGGGGCTAGTATGGATGAGCAGTTCTTC.

This clonotype was seen more than once but under ten times. The chain carries TRBV6-2 or TRBV6-3 and TRBJ2-2, with 8 bases that match TRBD2. After removal of 5 bases from V and 7 bases from J, the junction contained 6 bases not matched to a gene. This CDR3 is built from 14 residues. Germline lookup yields CDR1 MNHEY and CDR2 SVGEGT. CDR3 nucleotide sequence: TGTGCCAGCAGTCAACCGGGGGGGATCGGGGAGCTGTTTTTT. Protein product: CASSQPGGIGELFF.

This chain's CDR3 is CASTSKETQYF. CDR3 DNA: TGTGCCAGCACCTCCAAAGAGACCCAGTACTTC. The V call is TRBV6-6, the J call TRBJ2-5; D uncertain. CDR1 is MNHNY, CDR2 SVGAGI, per germline (reference sequence). CDR3 length: 11 amino acids. The V gene lost 7 bases and the J gene lost 3 bases, with 6 bases spanning the gap.